The entry that follows covers one TCR beta chain sequence. The antigen remains undetermined. Assay: immunoSEQ multiplex PCR; the TCRdb copy retains only in-frame clones and omits some. The sample carries about 98,000 clones, roughly 84% recorded once. This sample stems from a study of cytomegalovirus exposure and HLA in healthy donors. The ends lost 3 bases at V and 5 bases at J; junction bases unmatched: 8. CDR1 and CDR2 from the germline V gene are LGHNA and YSLEER. CDR3 length: 16 amino acids. Study observations and caveats: One later analysis, an examination of the 120 or so validation repertoires, found that first-cohort TCR clusters tended to co-occur in them. Reports indicated that the classifier achieved high specificity and sensitivity in diagnosing cytomegalovirus status. Cytomegalovirus association was assigned to under 200 TCR beta chains.

The sequence was collected from a man younger than 35 in good health and CMV-seropositive. Sequencing used PBMCs. The gene calls are TRBV4-3 and TRBJ2-1, with TRBD1 matching 9 bases. CDR3 nucleotide sequence: TGCGCCAGCAGCCACGCGGGACAGGGAGGGAACAATGAGCAGTTCTTC. This gives the protein CASSHAGQGGNNEQFF.